This T cell receptor (beta chain) was identified in a study of CD8 T cells in Susac syndrome. Random hexamers were used to reverse transcribe the RNA input (roughly 0.5 to 1 ug). TCRdb redid the calling of the immunoSEQ multiplex PCR reads with MiXCR, one entry per CDR3 protein. The data show approximately 170,000 distinct CDR3 sequences, approximately 90% seen once. Germline V gene sequence: CDR1 SGDLS, CDR2 YYNGEE. V was clipped by 1 base and J by 5 bases, with 16 bases between them. This CDR3 has 15 residues. This rearrangement joins TRBV9 to TRBJ2-7, with D hard to call. The source is a human donor in good health. The sample was CD4+ T cells from PBMCs. CDR3 DNA sequence: TGTGCCAGCAGCGTATATTCTACTATTCGGGACGAGCAGTACTTC. Translated: CASSVYSTIRDEQYF.